Listed below are T cell receptor beta chains from one sample, sequenced in a study of shared clonotypes between healthy human individuals. Profiling relied on immunoSEQ multiplex PCR, and the TCRdb table lists in-frame clones only, not all of them. The sample carries 1 million to 1.3 million clones, about 84% recorded once. Sequenced input: memory CD4+ T cells from PBMCs. The receptor set was obtained from a man aged 18 to 29 in good health. Some clones in this sample may be carry-over from other donors' samples. The CDR3 runs from the conserved cysteine through the conserved F or W. D genes are given only for firm matches. Clone sizes are given selectively: once, few, many, or a class where the clone is expanded.

NA NA TRBJ2-7 TRBV30 CAWSRGTIYEQYF TGTGCCTGGAGTAGGGGGACGATCTACGAGCAGTACTTC
NA NA TRBJ1-1 TRBV7-9 CASSLGGGRNTEAFF TGTGCCAGCAGCCTCGGCGGGGGAAGGAACACTGAAGCTTTCTTT
many TRBD2 TRBJ2-5 TRBV6-1 CASSELAGGQETQYF TGTGCCAGCAGTGAACTAGCGGGAGGGCAAGAGACCCAGTACTTC
many TRBD1 TRBJ2-3 TRBV9 CASSVSRGLIRGDTQYF TGTGCCAGCAGCGTAAGCAGGGGGCTTATCCGTGGAGATACGCAGTATTTT
NA NA TRBJ2-1 TRBV19 CASSRGTPWVEQFF TGTGCCAGTAGCAGGGGGACTCCCTGGGTGGAGCAGTTCTTC
few TRBD2 TRBJ2-7 TRBV28 CASKRRASGSREQYF TGTGCCAGCAAACGACGGGCTAGCGGGAGTAGGGAGCAGTACTTC
NA TRBD2 TRBJ2-1 TRBV19 CASSLAGVYNEQFF TGTGCCAGTAGTCTAGCGGGAGTCTACAATGAGCAGTTCTTC
NA NA TRBJ1-2 TRBV10-3 CANRDGSNYGYTF TGTGCCAACCGGGACGGAAGTAACTATGGCTACACCTTC
NA NA TRBJ1-1 TRBV5-1 CASSLGEQGSTEAFF TGCGCCAGCAGCTTGGGGGAACAGGGAAGTACTGAAGCTTTCTTT
few TRBD1 TRBJ1-1 TRBV5-1 CASSGSGGDGTEAFF TGCGCCAGCAGTGGGTCAGGGGGCGATGGCACTGAAGCTTTCTTT
NA NA TRBJ1-5 TRBV6-1 CASIGTNHQPQHF TGTGCCAGCATAGGGACGAACCATCAGCCCCAGCATTTT
NA TRBD1 TRBJ2-3 TRBV2 CASTSQGILGLDTQYF TGTGCCAGCACCTCACAGGGGATTCTCGGTCTAGATACGCAGTATTTT
NA NA TRBJ1-2 TRBV19 CASRRGPNWGYTF TGTGCCAGTAGAAGGGGCCCTAACTGGGGCTACACCTTC
once NA TRBJ2-7 TRBV5-6 CASSLGREVSEQYF TGTGCCAGCAGCTTGGGCAGGGAAGTCTCCGAGCAGTACTTC
few TRBD1 TRBJ1-3 TRBV6-1 CASSDRTGTKNTIYF TGTGCCAGCAGTGACCGGACAGGGACAAAAAACACCATATATTTT
NA TRBD2 TRBJ2-5 TRBV9 CASSPAGIQWETQYF TGTGCCAGCAGCCCAGCGGGGATCCAATGGGAGACCCAGTACTTC
NA NA TRBJ2-3 TRBV13 CASSSKGTSGNTQYF TGTGCCAGCAGCTCAAAGGGCACGAGTGGAAATACGCAGTATTTT
NA NA TRBJ2-2 TRBV4-2 CASSQVRASNTGELFF TGTGCCAGCAGCCAAGTGCGGGCTTCGAACACCGGGGAGCTGTTTTTT
NA NA TRBJ1-1 TRBV6-5 CASSYHPGTEAFF TGTGCCAGCAGTTACCATCCGGGGACTGAAGCTTTCTTT
NA NA TRBJ2-2 TRBV5-4 CASSSNAGAIGTGELFF TGTGCCAGCAGCTCCAACGCGGGGGCTATCGGCACCGGGGAGCTGTTTTTT
NA NA TRBJ2-4 TRBV7-2 CASSLVETGIQYF TGTGCCAGCAGCTTAGTCGAAACAGGCATTCAGTACTTC
NA TRBD1 TRBJ2-2 TRBV7-9 CASSSGQGNTGELFF TGTGCCAGCAGCTCAGGACAGGGGAACACCGGGGAGCTGTTTTTT
NA NA TRBJ1-4 TRBV27 CASSSPRGGSEEKLFF TGTGCCAGCAGTTCACCCCGGGGGGGGAGTGAAGAAAAACTGTTTTTT